This TCR beta chain was found in a study of blood T cell repertoires in COVID-19. Study context: Acute and convalescent COVID-19 specimens originated in the United States, Italy and Spain. T cells, B-cell-depleted T cells, or PBMCs supplied cDNA or gDNA.

In the authors' methods: From reference gene primer amplification, estimates of nucleated cell counts were derived. Assay used: immunoSEQ multiplex PCR; TCRdb lists only in-frame clones, some missing. That table furnishes V, J and clone size, whereas the DNA furnished D and trimming. The table has about 40,000 clones, approximately 86% seen once. Trimming removed 2 bases from V and 1 base from J; junction bases left unmatched: 5. Looked up from germline, CDR1 is SGDLS and CDR2 is YYNGEE. CDR3 length equals 16 residues. What was sequenced was peripheral blood. J is TRBJ2-5 and V is TRBV9; 10 nucleotides match TRBD2. This TCR was recovered from a man over 45 in a cohort sampled during active COVID-19. CDR3 sequence: CASSVWASGGQETQYF. CDR3 coding DNA: TGTGCCAGCAGCGTTTGGGCTAGCGGGGGCCAAGAGACCCAGTACTTC.